This TCR beta chain is drawn from a study of regulatory T cells in long-lasting Graves disease. Study-wide background: Over 5 years on antithyroid drugs plus positive TSH receptor antibodies marked Graves' disease as persistent.

To make TCR beta libraries, researchers used iRepertoire HTBI primers and Arm-PCR of CDR3 regions. A single record per CDR3 protein comes from TCRdb applying MiXCR to the multiplex PCR reads. The sample yields hundreds of thousands of distinct CDR3 sequences, about 30% seen once. The V and J ends lost 7 bases and 6 bases respectively, with 16 bases between them. The V gene's germline CDR1 is SGHRS and CDR2 YFSETQ. This CDR3 spans 13 amino acids. General study findings and limits: Limited samples may have lowered accuracy. Favoring TRBV28, TRBJ1-2 and TRBJ2-5 was a feature seen in persistent disease.

At least ten counts were recorded for this clonotype. The antigen is undetermined. Time point noted: persistent/refractory GD, antithyroid drugs over 5 years with positive TRAb. RNA from PBMCs was the source of the TCR library. The chain combines TRBV5-1 with TRBJ1-2; D perhaps matches TRBD1 (6 bases). The sequencing used peripheral blood mononuclear cells (PBMCs), collected when the disease was refractory, from a patient treated with antithyroid drugs. The clonotype originates from a female donor with Graves disease. The CDR3 DNA reads as TGCGCCAGCGCCAAGGCAGGGGCTGATGGCTACACCTTC. Translated, it gives CASAKAGADGYTF.